This T cell receptor (beta chain) was documented in a study of shared clonotypes between healthy human individuals. Study-wide background: In total, the donors were a couple of women and three men aged 18 to 49. Donors had three CD4 naive, three CD4 memory, two CD8 naive and one CD8 memory plate apiece.

Comments on this clone: Other DNA sequences in the sample encode the same CDR3.

The CDR3 extends over 13 amino acids. Germline V gene data show CDR1 as SGDLS and CDR2 as YYNGEE. V lost 2 bases and J lost 0, with 3 bases in between. Assay execution took place at the deep level. Per the study methods: Filtering differed, since immunoSEQ gave only junction sequences and no quality scores. The table came from immunoSEQ multiplex PCR; TCRdb's copy has only in-frame clones and leaves some out. The DNA gave D and trimming, while V, J and clone size come from that table. Counted here are roughly 650,000 clones, around 96% occurring once; the ten biggest clones make up 0.11%. CD45RO-negative, CCR7-positively selected cells formed the naive CD8 fraction, excluding terminally differentiated effector memory CD45RA+ cells.

The chain joins TRBV9 to TRBJ1-3, with D uncertain. The TCR was taken from a woman between 25 and 40 years old in good health. Sequencing was done on a sample of naive CD8+ T cells sorted from blood. CDR3 nucleotide sequence: TGTGCCAGCAGCGTGAGCTCTGGAAACACCATATATTTT. Translating it yields CASSVSSGNTIYF.